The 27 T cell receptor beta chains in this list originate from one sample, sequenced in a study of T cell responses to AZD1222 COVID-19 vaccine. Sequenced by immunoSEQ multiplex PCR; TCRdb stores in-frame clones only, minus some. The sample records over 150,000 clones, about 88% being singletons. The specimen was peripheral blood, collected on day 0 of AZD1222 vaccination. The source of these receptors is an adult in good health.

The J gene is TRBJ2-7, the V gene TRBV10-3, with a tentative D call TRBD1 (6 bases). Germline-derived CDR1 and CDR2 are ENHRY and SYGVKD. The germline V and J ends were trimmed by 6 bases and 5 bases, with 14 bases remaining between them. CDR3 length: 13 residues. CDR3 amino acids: CAISDQRTDEQYF. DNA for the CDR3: TGTGCCATCAGCGACCAGCGGACAGACGAGCAGTACTTC.

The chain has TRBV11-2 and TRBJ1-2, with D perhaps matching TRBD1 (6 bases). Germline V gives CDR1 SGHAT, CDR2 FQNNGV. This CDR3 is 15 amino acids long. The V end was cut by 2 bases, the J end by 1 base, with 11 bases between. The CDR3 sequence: CASSLTTGGNYGYTF. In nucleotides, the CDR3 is TGTGCCAGCAGCTTAACGACAGGTGGTAACTATGGCTACACCTTC.

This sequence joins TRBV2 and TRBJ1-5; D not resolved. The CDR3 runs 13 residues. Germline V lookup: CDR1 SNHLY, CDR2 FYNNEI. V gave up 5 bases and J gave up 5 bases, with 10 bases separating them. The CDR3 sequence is CASSSQEDQPQHF. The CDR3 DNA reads TGTGCCAGCAGTTCCCAGGAGGATCAGCCCCAGCATTTT.

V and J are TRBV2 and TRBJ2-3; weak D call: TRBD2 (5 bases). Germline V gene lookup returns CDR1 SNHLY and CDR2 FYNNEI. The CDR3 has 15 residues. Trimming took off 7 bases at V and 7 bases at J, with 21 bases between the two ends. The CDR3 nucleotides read TGTGCCAGCAAACGGACTTCGCAGGTTGGCAATACGCAGTATTTT. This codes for CASKRTSQVGNTQYF.

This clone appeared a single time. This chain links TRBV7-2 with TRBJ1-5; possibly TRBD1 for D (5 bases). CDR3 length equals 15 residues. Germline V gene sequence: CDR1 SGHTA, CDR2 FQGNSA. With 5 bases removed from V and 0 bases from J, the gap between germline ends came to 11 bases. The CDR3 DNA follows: TGTGCCAGCAGCGCGCAGGGTGTTAGCAATCAGCCCCAGCATTTT. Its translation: CASSAQGVSNQPQHF. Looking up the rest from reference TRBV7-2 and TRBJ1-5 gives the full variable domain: GAGVSQSPSNKVTEKGKDVELRCDPISGHTALYWYRQSLGQGLEFLIYFQGNSAPDKSGLPSDRFSAERTGGSVSTLTIQRTQQEDSAVYLCASSAQGVSNQPQHFGDGTRLSIL.

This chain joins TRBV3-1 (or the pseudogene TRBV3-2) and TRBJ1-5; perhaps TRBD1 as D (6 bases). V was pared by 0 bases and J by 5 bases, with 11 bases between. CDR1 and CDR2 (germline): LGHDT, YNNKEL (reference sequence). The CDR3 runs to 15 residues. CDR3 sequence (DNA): TGTGCCAGCAGCCAAGAAGTGGGGGCTTATCAGCCCCAGCATTTT. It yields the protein CASSQEVGAYQPQHF.

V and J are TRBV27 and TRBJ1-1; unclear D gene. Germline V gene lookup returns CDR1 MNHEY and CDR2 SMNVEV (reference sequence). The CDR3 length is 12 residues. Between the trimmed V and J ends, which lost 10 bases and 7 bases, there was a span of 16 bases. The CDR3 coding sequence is TGTGCCATCCGGGCCCAATGGGGTGAAGCTTTCTTT. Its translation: CAIRAQWGEAFF.

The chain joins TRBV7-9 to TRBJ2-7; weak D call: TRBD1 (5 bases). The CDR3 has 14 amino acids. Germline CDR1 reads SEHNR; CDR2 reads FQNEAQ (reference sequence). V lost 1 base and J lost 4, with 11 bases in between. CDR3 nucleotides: TGTGCCAGCAGCTTAGTTAACAGGAATTACGAGCAGTACTTC. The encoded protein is CASSLVNRNYEQYF. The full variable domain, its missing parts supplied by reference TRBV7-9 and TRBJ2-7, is DTGVSQNPRHKITKRGQNVTFRCDPISEHNRLYWYRQTLGQGPEFLTYFQNEAQLEKSRLLSDRFSAERPKGSFSTLEIQRTEQGDSAMYLCASSLVNRNYEQYFGPGTRLTVT.

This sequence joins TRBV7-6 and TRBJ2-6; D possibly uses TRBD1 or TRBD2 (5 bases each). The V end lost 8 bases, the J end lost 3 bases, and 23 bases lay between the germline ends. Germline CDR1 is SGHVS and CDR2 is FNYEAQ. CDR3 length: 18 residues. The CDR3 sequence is CASSGPLREGFGANVLTF. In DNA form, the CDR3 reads TGTGCCAGCTCAGGGCCGCTAAGAGAGGGCTTTGGGGCCAACGTCCTGACTTTC.

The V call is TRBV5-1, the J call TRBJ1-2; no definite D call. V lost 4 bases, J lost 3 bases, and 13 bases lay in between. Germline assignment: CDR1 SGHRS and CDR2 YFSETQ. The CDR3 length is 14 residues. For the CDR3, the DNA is TGCGCCAGCAGCCCCCGGACGGACCACTATGGCTACACCTTC. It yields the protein CASSPRTDHYGYTF.

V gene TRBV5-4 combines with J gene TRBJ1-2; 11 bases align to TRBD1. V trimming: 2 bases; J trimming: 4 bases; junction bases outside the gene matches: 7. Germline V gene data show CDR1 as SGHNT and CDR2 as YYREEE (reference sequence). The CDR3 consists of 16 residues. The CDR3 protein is CASSLPGQGAGYGYTF. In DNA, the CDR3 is TGTGCCAGCAGCTTACCCGGACAGGGGGCGGGCTATGGCTACACCTTC. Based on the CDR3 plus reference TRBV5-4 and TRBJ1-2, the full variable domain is ETGVTQSPTHLIKTRGQQVTLRCSSQSGHNTVSWYQQALGQGPQFIFQYYREEENGRGNFPPRFSGLQFPNYSSELNVNALELDDSALYLCASSLPGQGAGYGYTFGSGTRLTVV.

CDR3 bases: TGTGCCACCAGCAGTGATTCCCCCCGGGGCCTGCCGTGGAATAGCAATCAGCCCCAGCATTTT. It encodes CATSSDSPRGLPWNSNQPQHF. V gene TRBV15 combines with J gene TRBJ1-5; TRBD1 is a possible D gene (5 bases). Germline V gene lookup returns CDR1 LNHNV and CDR2 YYDKDF (reference sequence). The CDR3 is 21 residues long. V gave up 3 bases and J gave up 0 bases, with 27 bases separating them.

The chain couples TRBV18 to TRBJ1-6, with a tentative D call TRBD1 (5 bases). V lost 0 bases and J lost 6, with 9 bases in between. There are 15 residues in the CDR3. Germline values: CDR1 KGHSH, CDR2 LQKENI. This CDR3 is CASSPPGDRNSPLHF. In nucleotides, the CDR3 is TGTGCCAGCTCACCACCAGGGGATCGTAATTCACCCCTCCACTTT.

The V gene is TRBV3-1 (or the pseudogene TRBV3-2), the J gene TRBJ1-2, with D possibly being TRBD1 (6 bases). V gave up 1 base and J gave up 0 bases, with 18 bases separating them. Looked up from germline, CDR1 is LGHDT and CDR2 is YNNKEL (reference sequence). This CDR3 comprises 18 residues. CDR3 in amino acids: CASSQAPAPQGPNYGYTF. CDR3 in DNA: TGTGCCAGCAGCCAAGCACCGGCGCCACAGGGACCTAACTATGGCTACACCTTC.

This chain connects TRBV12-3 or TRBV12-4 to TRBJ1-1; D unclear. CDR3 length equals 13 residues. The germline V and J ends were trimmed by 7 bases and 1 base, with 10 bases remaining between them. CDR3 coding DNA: TGTGCCAGCACTAAAAGGGAGAACACTGAAGCTTTCTTT. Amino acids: CASTKRENTEAFF.

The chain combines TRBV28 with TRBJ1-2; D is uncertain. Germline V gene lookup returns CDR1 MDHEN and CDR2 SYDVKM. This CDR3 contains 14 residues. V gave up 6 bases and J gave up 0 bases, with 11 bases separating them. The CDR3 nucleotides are TGTGCCAGCAGCACCCCAGGATCTAACTATGGCTACACCTTC. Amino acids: CASSTPGSNYGYTF.

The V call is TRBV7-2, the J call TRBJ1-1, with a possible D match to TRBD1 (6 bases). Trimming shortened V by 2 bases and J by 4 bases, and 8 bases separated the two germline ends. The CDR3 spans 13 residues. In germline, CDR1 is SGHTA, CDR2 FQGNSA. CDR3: CASSLKGGTEAFF. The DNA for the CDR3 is TGTGCCAGCAGCTTAAAGGGGGGCACTGAAGCTTTCTTT.

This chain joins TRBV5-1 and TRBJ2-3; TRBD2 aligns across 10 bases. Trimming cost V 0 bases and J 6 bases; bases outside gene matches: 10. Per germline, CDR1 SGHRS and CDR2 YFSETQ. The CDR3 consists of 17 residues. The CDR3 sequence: CASSLELAGVHGDTQYF. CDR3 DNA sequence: TGCGCCAGCAGCTTGGAGCTAGCGGGAGTGCATGGGGATACGCAGTATTTT.

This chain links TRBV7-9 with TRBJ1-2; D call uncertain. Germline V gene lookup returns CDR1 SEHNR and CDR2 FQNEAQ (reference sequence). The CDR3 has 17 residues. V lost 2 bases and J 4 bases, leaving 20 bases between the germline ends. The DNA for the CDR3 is TGTGCCAGCAGCTTAATTCCTATAAATAACAGAGGCTATGGCTACACCTTC. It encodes CASSLIPINNRGYGYTF.

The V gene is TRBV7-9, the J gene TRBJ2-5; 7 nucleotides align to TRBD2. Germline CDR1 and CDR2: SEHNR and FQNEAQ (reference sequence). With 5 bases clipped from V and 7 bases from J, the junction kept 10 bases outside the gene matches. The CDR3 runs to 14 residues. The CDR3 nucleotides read TGTGCCAGCAGCAACCGGCCGGGGGAGGGGACCCAGTACTTC. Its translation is CASSNRPGEGTQYF.

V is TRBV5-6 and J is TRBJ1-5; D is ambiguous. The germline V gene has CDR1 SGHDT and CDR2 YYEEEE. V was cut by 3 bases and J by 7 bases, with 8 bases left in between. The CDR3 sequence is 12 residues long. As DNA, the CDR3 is TGTGCCAGCAGCTCTCCACAACAGCCCCAGCATTTT. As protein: CASSSPQQPQHF.

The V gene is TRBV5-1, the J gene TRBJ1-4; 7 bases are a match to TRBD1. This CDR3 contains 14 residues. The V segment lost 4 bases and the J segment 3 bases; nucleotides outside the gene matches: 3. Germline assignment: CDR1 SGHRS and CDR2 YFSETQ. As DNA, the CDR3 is TGCGCCAGCAGCATAGGGACAGCTAATGAAAAACTGTTTTTT. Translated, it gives CASSIGTANEKLFF.

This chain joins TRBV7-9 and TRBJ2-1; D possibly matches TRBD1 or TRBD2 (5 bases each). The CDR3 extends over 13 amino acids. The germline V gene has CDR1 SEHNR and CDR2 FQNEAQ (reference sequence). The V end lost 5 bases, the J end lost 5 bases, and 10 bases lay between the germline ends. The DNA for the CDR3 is TGTGCCAGCAGCCCCGGGGCAGACAATGAGCAGTTCTTC. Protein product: CASSPGADNEQFF. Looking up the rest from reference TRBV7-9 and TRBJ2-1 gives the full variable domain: DTGVSQNPRHKITKRGQNVTFRCDPISEHNRLYWYRQTLGQGPEFLTYFQNEAQLEKSRLLSDRFSAERPKGSFSTLEIQRTEQGDSAMYLCASSPGADNEQFFGPGTRLTVL.

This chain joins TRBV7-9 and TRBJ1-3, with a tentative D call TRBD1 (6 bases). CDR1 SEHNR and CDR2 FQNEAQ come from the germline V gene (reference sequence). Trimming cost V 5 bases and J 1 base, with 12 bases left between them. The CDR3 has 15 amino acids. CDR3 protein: CASSPLGQSGNTIYF. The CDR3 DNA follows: TGTGCCAGCAGCCCCCTGGGACAATCTGGAAACACCATATATTTT. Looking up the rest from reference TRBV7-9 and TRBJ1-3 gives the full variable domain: DTGVSQNPRHKITKRGQNVTFRCDPISEHNRLYWYRQTLGQGPEFLTYFQNEAQLEKSRLLSDRFSAERPKGSFSTLEIQRTEQGDSAMYLCASSPLGQSGNTIYFGEGSWLTVV.

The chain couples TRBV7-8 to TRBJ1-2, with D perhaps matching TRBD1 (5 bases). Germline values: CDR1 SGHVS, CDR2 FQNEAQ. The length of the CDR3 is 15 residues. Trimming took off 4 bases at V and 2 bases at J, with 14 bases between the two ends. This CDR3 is CASSSRWGLNYGYTF. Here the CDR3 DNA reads TGTGCCAGCAGCTCCCGTTGGGGCCTAAACTATGGCTACACCTTC.

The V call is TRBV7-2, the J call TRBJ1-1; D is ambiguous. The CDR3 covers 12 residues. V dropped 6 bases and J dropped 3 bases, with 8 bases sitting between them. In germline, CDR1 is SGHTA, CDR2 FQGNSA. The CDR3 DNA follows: TGTGCCAGCAGAAACAGATACACTGAAGCTTTCTTT. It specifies CASRNRYTEAFF.

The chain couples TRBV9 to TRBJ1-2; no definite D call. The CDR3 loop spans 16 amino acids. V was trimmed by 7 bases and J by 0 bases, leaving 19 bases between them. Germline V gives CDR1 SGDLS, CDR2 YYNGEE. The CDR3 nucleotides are TGTGCCAGCTCTCGCCGGTCGGACGGAGCTAACTATGGCTACACCTTC. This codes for CASSRRSDGANYGYTF.